Below, 8 T cell receptor beta chains from the same sample are listed, as sequenced in a study of blood T cell repertoires in COVID-19. Produced via immunoSEQ multiplex PCR; TCRdb's table is partial and in-frame only. The data hold about 96,000 clones, with around 90% observed a single time. The sample taken for sequencing was peripheral blood. Receptors originate from a human donor with COVID-19, enrolled during active disease. The donor label of this sample is uncertain.

This chain joins TRBV4-1 and TRBJ2-7; TRBD2 might be the D (6 bases). The CDR3 runs to 18 residues. The germline CDR1 and CDR2 sequences are MGHRA and YSYEKL. The ends were cut back, 3 bases at V and 3 bases at J, with 24 bases in the middle. The CDR3 sequence: CASSHRREEADGRYEQYF. As DNA, the CDR3 is TGCGCCAGCAGCCATCGGCGGGAAGAAGCGGACGGCCGCTACGAGCAGTACTTC.

The V call is TRBV5-5, the J call TRBJ2-3; tentative D call: TRBD2 (5 bases). CDR3 size: 15 residues. V gave up 0 bases and J gave up 3 bases, with 11 bases separating them. Germline assignment: CDR1 SGHKS and CDR2 YYEKEE (reference sequence). The CDR3 DNA reads as TGTGCCAGCAGCTTGGGGGCGGGTGTAACAGATACGCAGTATTTT. Encoded protein: CASSLGAGVTDTQYF.

The chain is built from TRBV2 and TRBJ2-3, with 8 bases matching TRBD2. This CDR3 is 16 amino acids long. Germline assignment: CDR1 SNHLY and CDR2 FYNNEI. V lost 2 bases to trimming and J lost 3 bases; unmatched junction nucleotides: 7. CDR3 DNA: TGTGCCAGCAGTGAATTAGCGGGGACGTTTACAGATACGCAGTATTTT. Protein sequence: CASSELAGTFTDTQYF.

The V and J genes are TRBV11-2 and TRBJ2-2; D may be TRBD1 (5 bases). The CDR3 sequence is 17 residues long. Germline V gene data show CDR1 as SGHAT and CDR2 as FQNNGV. V gave up 1 base and J gave up 1 base, with 13 bases separating them. The CDR3 here is CASSLGWSGQNTGELFF. The CDR3 nucleotides are TGTGCCAGCAGCTTAGGATGGTCCGGACAGAACACCGGGGAGCTGTTTTTT.

V usage is TRBV7-9 and J usage is TRBJ1-2, with D uncertain. In germline, CDR1 is SEHNR, CDR2 FQNEAQ (reference sequence). This CDR3 comprises 14 residues. V was cut by 1 base and J by 2 bases, with 8 bases left in between. In DNA form, the CDR3 reads TGTGCCAGCAGCTTAGAGACTGAGAACTATGGCTACACCTTC. Translation gives CASSLETENYGYTF.

This clone showed up just a few times. The chain employs TRBV9 and TRBJ2-2, with D perhaps matching TRBD1 (6 bases). The germline gives CDR1 SGDLS, CDR2 YYNGEE. V was shortened by 0 bases and J by 5 bases, with 14 bases between the two germline ends. The CDR3 totals 16 residues. CDR3 bases: TGTGCCAGCAGCGTAGAACAGGGACCGGGTACCGGGGAGCTGTTTTTT. Protein sequence: CASSVEQGPGTGELFF.

The genes are TRBV6-4 and TRBJ1-2, with 8 nucleotides matching TRBD1. The CDR3 loop spans 13 amino acids. The J segment lost 8 bases and the V segment lost 4 bases, leaving 6 bases of the junction unmatched. CDR1 and CDR2 from the germline V gene are MRHNA and SNTAGT. CDR3 nucleotide sequence: TGTGCCAGCAGTGCCGCGACAGGGGACGGCTACACCTTC. Translated, it gives CASSAATGDGYTF.

This rearrangement joins TRBV10-3 to TRBJ1-1, with 9 bases identical to TRBD1. V shed 7 bases, J shed 5 bases, and the junction held 5 bases outside the gene matches. This CDR3 has 13 residues. Germline V CDR1 and CDR2: ENHRY, SYGVKD. The CDR3 DNA sequence: TGTGCCATCAACGGACAGGGGCAGACTGAAGCTTTCTTT. Amino acids: CAINGQGQTEAFF.